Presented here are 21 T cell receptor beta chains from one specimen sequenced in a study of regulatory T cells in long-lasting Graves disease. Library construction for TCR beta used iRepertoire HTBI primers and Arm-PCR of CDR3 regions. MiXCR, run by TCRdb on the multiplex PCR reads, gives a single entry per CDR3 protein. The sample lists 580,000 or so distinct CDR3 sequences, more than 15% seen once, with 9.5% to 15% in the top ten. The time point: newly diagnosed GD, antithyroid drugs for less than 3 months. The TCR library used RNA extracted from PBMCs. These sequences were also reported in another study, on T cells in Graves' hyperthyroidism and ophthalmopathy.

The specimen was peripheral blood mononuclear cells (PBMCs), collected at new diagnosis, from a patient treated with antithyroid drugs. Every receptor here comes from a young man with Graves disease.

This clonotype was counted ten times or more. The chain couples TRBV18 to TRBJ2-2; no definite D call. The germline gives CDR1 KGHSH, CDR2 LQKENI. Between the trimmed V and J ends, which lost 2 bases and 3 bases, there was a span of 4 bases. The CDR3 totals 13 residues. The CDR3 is CASSPRDTGELFF. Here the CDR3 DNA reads TGTGCCAGCTCACCAAGAGACACCGGGGAGCTGTTTTTT.

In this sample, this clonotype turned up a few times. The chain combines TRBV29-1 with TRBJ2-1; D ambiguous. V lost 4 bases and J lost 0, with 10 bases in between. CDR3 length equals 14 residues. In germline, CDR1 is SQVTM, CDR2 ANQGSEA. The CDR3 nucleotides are TGCAGCGTTGTTTCACCGAGCTCCTACAATGAGCAGTTCTTC. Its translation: CSVVSPSSYNEQFF.

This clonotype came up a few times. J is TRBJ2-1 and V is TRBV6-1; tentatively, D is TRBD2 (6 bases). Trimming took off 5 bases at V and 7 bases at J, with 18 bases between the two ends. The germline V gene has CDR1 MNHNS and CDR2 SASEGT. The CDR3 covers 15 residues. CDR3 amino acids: CASSPLGGRANEQFF. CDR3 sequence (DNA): TGTGCCAGCAGTCCGCTGGGAGGTAGGGCAAATGAGCAGTTCTTC.

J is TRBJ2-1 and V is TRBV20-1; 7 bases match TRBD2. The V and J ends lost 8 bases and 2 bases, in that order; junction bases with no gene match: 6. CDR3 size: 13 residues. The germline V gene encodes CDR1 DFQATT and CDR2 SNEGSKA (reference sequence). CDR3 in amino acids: CSKLALTYNEQFF. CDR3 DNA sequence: TGCAGTAAACTAGCGCTAACCTACAATGAGCAGTTCTTC.

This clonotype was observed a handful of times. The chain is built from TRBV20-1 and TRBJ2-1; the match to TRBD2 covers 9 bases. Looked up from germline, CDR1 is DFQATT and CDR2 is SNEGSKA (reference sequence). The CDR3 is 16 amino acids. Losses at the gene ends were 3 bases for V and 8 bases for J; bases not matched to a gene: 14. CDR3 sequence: CSARFLAGFNWDEQFF. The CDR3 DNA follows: TGCAGTGCTAGGTTTCTAGCGGGGTTCAACTGGGATGAGCAGTTCTTC.

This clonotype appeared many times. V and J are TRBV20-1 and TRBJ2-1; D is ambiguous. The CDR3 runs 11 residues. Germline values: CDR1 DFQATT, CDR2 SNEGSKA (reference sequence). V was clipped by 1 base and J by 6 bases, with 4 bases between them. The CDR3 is CSARGRNEQFF. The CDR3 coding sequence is TGCAGTGCTAGAGGGCGCAATGAGCAGTTCTTC.

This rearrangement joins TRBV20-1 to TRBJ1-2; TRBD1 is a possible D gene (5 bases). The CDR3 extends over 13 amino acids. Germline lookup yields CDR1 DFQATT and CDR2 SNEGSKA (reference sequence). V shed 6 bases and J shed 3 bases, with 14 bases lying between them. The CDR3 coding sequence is TGCAGTGCGATCACCGGGACCTACTATGGCTACACCTTC. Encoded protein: CSAITGTYYGYTF.

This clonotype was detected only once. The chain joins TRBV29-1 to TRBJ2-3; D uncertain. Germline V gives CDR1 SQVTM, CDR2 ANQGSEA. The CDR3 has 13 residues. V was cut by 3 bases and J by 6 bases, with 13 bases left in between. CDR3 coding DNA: TGCAGCGTTGACCGTACGGGTACGGATACGCAGTATTTT. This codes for CSVDRTGTDTQYF.

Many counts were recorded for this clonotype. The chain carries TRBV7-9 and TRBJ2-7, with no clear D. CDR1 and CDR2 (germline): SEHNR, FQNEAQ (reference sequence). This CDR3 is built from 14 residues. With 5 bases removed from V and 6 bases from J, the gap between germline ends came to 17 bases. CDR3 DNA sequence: TGTGCCAGCAGCCCGAGTGTGGGTCGAAGCGAGCAGTACTTC. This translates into CASSPSVGRSEQYF.

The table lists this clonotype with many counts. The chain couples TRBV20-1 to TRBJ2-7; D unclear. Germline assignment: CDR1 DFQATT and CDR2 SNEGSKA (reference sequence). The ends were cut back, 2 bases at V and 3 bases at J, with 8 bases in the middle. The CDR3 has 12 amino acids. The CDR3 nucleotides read TGCAGTGCTAGAATACCGGGCTACGAGCAGTACTTC. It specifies CSARIPGYEQYF.

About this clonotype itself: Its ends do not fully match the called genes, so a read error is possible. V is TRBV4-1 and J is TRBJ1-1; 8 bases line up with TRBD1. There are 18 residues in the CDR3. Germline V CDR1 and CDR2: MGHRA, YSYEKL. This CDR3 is CASSRSRRTTGVNAEAFF. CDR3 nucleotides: TGCGCCAGCAGCCGAAGCCGCCGAACGACAGGGGTGAACGCTGAAGCTTTCTTT.

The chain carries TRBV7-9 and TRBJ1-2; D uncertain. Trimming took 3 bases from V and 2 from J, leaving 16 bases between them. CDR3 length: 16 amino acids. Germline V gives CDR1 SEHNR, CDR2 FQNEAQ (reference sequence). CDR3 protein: CASSFGPESGNYGYTF. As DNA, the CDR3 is TGTGCCAGCAGCTTCGGTCCCGAGTCGGGGAACTATGGCTACACCTTC.

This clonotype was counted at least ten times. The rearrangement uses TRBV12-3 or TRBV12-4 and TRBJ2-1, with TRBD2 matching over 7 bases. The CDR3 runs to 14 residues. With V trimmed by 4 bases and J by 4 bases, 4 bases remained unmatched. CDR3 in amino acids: CASSSAGLYNEQFF. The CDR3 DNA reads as TGTGCCAGCAGTTCAGCGGGGCTTTACAATGAGCAGTTCTTC.

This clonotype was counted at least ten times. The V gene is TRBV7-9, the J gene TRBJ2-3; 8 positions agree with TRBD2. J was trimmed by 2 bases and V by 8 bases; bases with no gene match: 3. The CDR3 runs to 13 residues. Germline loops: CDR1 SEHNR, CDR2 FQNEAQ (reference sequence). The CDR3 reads CASVLADTDTQYF. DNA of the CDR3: TGTGCCAGCGTACTAGCGGACACAGATACGCAGTATTTT.

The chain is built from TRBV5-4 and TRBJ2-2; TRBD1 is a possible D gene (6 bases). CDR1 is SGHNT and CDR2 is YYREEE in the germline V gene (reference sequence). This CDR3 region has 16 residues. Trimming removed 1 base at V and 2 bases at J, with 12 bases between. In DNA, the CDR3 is TGTGCCAGCAGCTTGAAACAGGGAAGCAACACCGGGGAGCTGTTTTTT. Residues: CASSLKQGSNTGELFF.

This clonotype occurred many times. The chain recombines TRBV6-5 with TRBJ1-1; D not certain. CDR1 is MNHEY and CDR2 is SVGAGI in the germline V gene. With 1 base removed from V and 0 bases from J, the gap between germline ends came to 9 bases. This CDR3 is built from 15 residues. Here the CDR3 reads CASSYYRVMNTEAFF. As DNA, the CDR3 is TGTGCCAGCAGTTACTACAGAGTAATGAACACTGAAGCTTTCTTT.

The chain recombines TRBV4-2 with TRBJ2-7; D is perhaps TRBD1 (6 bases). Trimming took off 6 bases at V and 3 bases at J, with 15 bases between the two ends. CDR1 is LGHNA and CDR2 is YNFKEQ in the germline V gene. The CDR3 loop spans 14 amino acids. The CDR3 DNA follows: TGTGCCAGCAGGGACAGCGAAAGGCACTACGAGCAGTACTTC. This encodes CASRDSERHYEQYF.

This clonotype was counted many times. CDR3 in amino acids: CASSQDWNYNEQFF. The CDR3 coding sequence is TGTGCCAGCAGCCAAGATTGGAATTACAATGAGCAGTTCTTC. This chain links TRBV3-1 with TRBJ2-1; D ambiguous. CDR1 LGHDT and CDR2 YNNKEL come from the germline V gene (reference sequence). This CDR3 has 14 amino acids. Deletions cut 0 bases from V and 4 bases from J, with 7 bases between.

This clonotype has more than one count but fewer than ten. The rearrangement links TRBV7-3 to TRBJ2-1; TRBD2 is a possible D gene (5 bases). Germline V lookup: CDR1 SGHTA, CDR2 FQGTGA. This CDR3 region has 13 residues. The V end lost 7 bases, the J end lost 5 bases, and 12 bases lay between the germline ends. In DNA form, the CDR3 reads TGTGCCAGCATGCAAACTAGGGACAATGAGCAGTTCTTC. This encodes CASMQTRDNEQFF.

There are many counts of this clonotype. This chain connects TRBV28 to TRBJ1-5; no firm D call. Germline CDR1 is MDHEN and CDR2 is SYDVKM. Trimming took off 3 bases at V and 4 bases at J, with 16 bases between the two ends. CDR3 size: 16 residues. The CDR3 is CASSFRSVRQNQPQHF. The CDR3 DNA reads TGTGCCAGCAGTTTCAGATCGGTCAGACAAAATCAGCCCCAGCATTTT.

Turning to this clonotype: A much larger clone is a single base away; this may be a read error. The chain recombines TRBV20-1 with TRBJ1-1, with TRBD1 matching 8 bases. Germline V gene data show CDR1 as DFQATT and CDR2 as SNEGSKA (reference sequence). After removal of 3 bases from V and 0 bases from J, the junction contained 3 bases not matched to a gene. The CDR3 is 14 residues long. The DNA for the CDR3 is TGCAGTGCTAGCCAGGGGGCTGTGAACACTGAAGCTTTCTTT. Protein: CSASQGAVNTEAFF.